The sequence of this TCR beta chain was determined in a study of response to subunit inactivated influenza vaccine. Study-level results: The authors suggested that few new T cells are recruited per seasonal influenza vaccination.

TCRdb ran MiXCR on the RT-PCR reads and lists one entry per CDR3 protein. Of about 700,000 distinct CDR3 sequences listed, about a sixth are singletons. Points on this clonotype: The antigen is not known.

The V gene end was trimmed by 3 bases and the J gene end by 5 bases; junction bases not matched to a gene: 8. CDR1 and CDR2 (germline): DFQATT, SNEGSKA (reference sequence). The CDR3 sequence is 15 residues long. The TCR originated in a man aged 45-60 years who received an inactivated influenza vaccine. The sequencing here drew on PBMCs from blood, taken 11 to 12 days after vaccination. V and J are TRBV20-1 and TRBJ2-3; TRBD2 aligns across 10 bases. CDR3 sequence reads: CSASPLAGVIDTQYF. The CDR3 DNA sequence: TGCAGTGCTAGTCCCCTAGCGGGAGTCATAGATACGCAGTATTTT.